Shown below are 17 T cell receptor beta chains from a single sample sequenced in a study of shared clonotypes between healthy human individuals. The protocol was immunoSEQ multiplex PCR, while the TCRdb copy is restricted to in-frame clones and leaves out a portion. The sample contains a few million clones, approximately 94% of which appear only once. The sample consisted of naive CD4+ T cells sorted from blood. Subset given: CD45RA+ positively selected. The origin of the receptors is a man between 18 and 35 years old in good health.

This clone was detected once. The chain has TRBV4-1 and TRBJ2-7; D tentatively fits TRBD1 or TRBD2 (6 bases each). Germline V lookup: CDR1 MGHRA, CDR2 YSYEKL. The germline V and J ends were trimmed by 4 bases and 5 bases, with 24 bases remaining between them. There are 17 residues in the CDR3. The DNA for the CDR3 is TGCGCCAGCAGCCCTTTTAGCTGGGGGGCGTCGAGCAACGAGCAGTACTTC. Protein: CASSPFSWGASSNEQYF.

The chain recombines TRBV4-1 with TRBJ1-4; 9 positions match TRBD1. The germline V gene has CDR1 MGHRA and CDR2 YSYEKL. This CDR3 spans 15 amino acids. Unmatched junction bases numbered 5, after V lost 1 base and J lost 8 bases. CDR3 amino acids: CASSQAGTGSEKLFF. The DNA for the CDR3 is TGCGCCAGCAGCCAAGCCGGGACAGGGTCCGAAAAACTGTTTTTT.

The rearrangement uses TRBV9 and TRBJ2-7, with TRBD2 as a possible D gene (6 bases). Looked up from germline, CDR1 is SGDLS and CDR2 is YYNGEE. This CDR3 is built from 14 residues. Trimming removed 6 bases at V and 2 bases at J, with 15 bases between. DNA for the CDR3: TGTGCCAGCAACGGCGGGACTGCTGCCTACGAGCAGTACTTC. Protein sequence: CASNGGTAAYEQYF. Looking up the rest from reference TRBV9 and TRBJ2-7 gives the full variable domain: DSGVTQTPKHLITATGQRVTLRCSPRSGDLSVYWYQQSLDQGLQFLIQYYNGEERAKGNILERFSAQQFPDLHSELNLSSLELGDSALYFCASNGGTAAYEQYFGPGTRLTVT.

This chain uses TRBV7-9 with TRBJ1-2; D is ambiguous. The germline V gene has CDR1 SEHNR and CDR2 FQNEAQ (reference sequence). The CDR3 runs 14 residues. The V gene lost 4 bases and the J gene lost 6 bases, with 15 bases spanning the gap. CDR3 region: CASSSKLSDDGYTF. The CDR3 region has the DNA TGTGCCAGCAGCTCGAAATTATCGGACGATGGCTACACCTTC.

The J gene is TRBJ2-3, the V gene TRBV6-6; D gene unclear. CDR3 size: 12 residues. The germline gives CDR1 MNHNY, CDR2 SVGAGI (reference sequence). Trimming removed 2 bases at V and 5 bases at J, with 5 bases between. The CDR3 is CASSYNKDTQYF. CDR3 DNA sequence: TGTGCCAGCAGTTACAACAAAGATACGCAGTATTTT.

This clone was picked up one time. The V and J genes are TRBV2 and TRBJ1-6; the D gene is possibly TRBD1 (6 bases). This CDR3 has 15 amino acids. V was cut by 6 bases and J by 5 bases, with 14 bases left in between. Germline V gene lookup returns CDR1 SNHLY and CDR2 FYNNEI. CDR3 nucleotides: TGTGCCAGCAGCCCCAGAAGGACAGATAATTCACCCCTCCACTTT. Translating it yields CASSPRRTDNSPLHF. The full variable domain, completed using reference TRBV2 and TRBJ1-6, is EPEVTQTPSHQVTQMGQEVILRCVPISNHLYFYWYRQILGQKVEFLVSFYNNEISEKSEIFDDQFSVERPDGSNFTLKIRSTKLEDSAMYFCASSPRRTDNSPLHFGNGTRLTVT.

The rearrangement joins TRBV10-2 to TRBJ2-2; D is uncertain. Germline V gives CDR1 WSHSY, CDR2 SAAADI. V lost 0 bases, J lost 9 bases, and 5 bases lay in between. The CDR3 is 12 amino acids. The CDR3 nucleotides are TGCGCCAGCAGTGAGTCTTCTTGGGAGCTGTTTTTT. It translates to CASSESSWELFF.

This clone was seen just once. The chain couples TRBV6-5 to TRBJ1-4; the match to TRBD1 covers 9 bases. V lost 8 bases to trimming and J lost 8 bases; unmatched junction nucleotides: 6. The CDR3 spans 13 residues. Germline CDR1 reads MNHEY; CDR2 reads SVGAGI. The CDR3 region is CASQQGAWEKLFF. CDR3 sequence (DNA): TGTGCCAGCCAACAGGGGGCGTGGGAAAAACTGTTTTTT.

Only one count was recorded for this clone. An end of the junction does not agree with germline; a read error may underlie this. The chain links TRBV7-7 to TRBJ1-5; TRBD1 aligns across 7 bases. The CDR3 has 15 amino acids. Germline V gene data show CDR1 as SSHAT and CDR2 as FNYEAQ (reference sequence). Here the CDR3 reads CASSSGTDPNQPQHF. The DNA of the CDR3 is TGTGCTAGCAGCTCAGGGACAGACCCCAATCAGCCCCAGCATTTT.

The rearrangement links TRBV6-1 to TRBJ1-5; D is perhaps TRBD1 (6 bases). Germline V gene lookup returns CDR1 MNHNS and CDR2 SASEGT. This CDR3 is 14 amino acids long. Deletions cut 2 bases from V and 6 bases from J, with 11 bases between. CDR3 in DNA: TGTGCCAGCAGTGAACAACAGGGTCGTCAGCCCCAGCATTTT. Translation gives CASSEQQGRQPQHF.

The V and J genes are TRBV29-1 and TRBJ1-2; D not certain. Trimming left V 3 bases short and J 3 bases short, with 11 bases between. The CDR3 spans 13 residues. Germline CDR1 and CDR2: SQVTM and ANQGSEA. CDR3 in DNA: TGCAGCGTTGATGGGGTGAGCGACTATGGCTACACCTTC. The encoded protein is CSVDGVSDYGYTF.

As regards this clone: The sample has other DNA sequences that encode this CDR3 too. J is TRBJ1-5 and V is TRBV28; tentative D call: TRBD1 (5 bases). This CDR3 spans 14 amino acids. V gave up 4 bases and J gave up 4 bases, with 11 bases separating them. Germline V lookup: CDR1 MDHEN, CDR2 SYDVKM. CDR3 nucleotide sequence: TGTGCCAGCAGTTCCCCGGGACTTAATCAGCCCCAGCATTTT. It is translated as CASSSPGLNQPQHF. The variable domain in full, completed from reference TRBV28 and TRBJ1-5, reads DVKVTQSSRYLVKRTGEKVFLECVQDMDHENMFWYRQDPGLGLRLIYFSYDVKMKEKGDIPEGYSVSREKKERFSLILESASTNQTSMYLCASSSPGLNQPQHFGDGTRLSIL.

To note about this clone: A much bigger clone sits one base away, suggesting this may be a read error. Within the sample, other DNA sequences also encode this same CDR3. The chain is built from TRBV7-8 and TRBJ2-7; D is unclear. V was clipped by 5 bases and J by 1 base, with 3 bases between them. Germline lookup yields CDR1 SGHVS and CDR2 FQNEAQ. The CDR3 contains 11 residues. The CDR3 region has the DNA TGTGCCAGCAGCCCTTCCTACGAGCAGTACTTC. Encoded protein: CASSPSYEQYF.

V usage is TRBV9 and J usage is TRBJ1-1; D is unresolved. This CDR3 has 13 amino acids. Germline V gene data show CDR1 as SGDLS and CDR2 as YYNGEE. The ends were cut back, 7 bases at V and 1 base at J, with 11 bases in the middle. This chain's CDR3 is CASGQRWNTEAFF. CDR3 nucleotides: TGTGCCAGCGGCCAGAGATGGAACACTGAAGCTTTCTTT.

The chain is built from TRBV14 and TRBJ2-7; D remains unclear. The CDR3 loop spans 13 amino acids. Deletions cut 4 bases from V and 5 bases from J, with 12 bases between. Per the germline V gene, CDR1 is SGHDN and CDR2 is FVKESK. CDR3 in amino acids: CASSRVSGHEQYF. The CDR3 bases are TGTGCCAGCAGCCGGGTTAGTGGCCACGAGCAGTACTTC.

The CDR3 reads CASSLAGGQGVAFF. CDR3 nucleotides: TGTGCCAGCAGCTTGGCCGGGGGACAGGGGGTAGCTTTCTTT. The V gene is TRBV5-4, the J gene TRBJ1-1, with 11 nucleotides matching TRBD1. Germline assignment: CDR1 SGHNT and CDR2 YYREEE (reference sequence). Germline trimming cut 0 bases from V and 10 bases from J; bases unmatched to any gene: 5. The CDR3 sequence is 14 residues long.

V usage is TRBV18 and J usage is TRBJ2-1; possible D gene TRBD2, 6 bases. CDR3 length: 14 residues. V shed 4 bases and J shed 9 bases, with 16 bases lying between them. CDR1 and CDR2 from the germline V gene are KGHSH and LQKENI. CDR3 loop: CASSLQEGITEQFF. The DNA for the CDR3 is TGTGCCAGCTCACTGCAGGAGGGTATCACTGAGCAGTTCTTC.